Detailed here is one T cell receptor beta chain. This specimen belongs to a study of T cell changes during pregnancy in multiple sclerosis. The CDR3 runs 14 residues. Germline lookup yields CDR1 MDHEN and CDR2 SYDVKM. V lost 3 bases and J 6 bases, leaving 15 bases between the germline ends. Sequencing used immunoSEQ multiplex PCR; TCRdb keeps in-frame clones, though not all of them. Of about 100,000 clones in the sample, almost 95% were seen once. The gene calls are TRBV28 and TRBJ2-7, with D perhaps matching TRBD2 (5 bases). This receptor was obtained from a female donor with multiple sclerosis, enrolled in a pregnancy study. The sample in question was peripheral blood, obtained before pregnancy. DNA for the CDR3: TGTGCCAGCAGTTTCCGACCGACGAGGGCCGAGCAGTACTTC. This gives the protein CASSFRPTRAEQYF.